Listed here are 23 T cell receptor beta chains from one sample, sequenced in a study of blood T cells in healthy people across ages. A second PCR of 7 to 11 cycles used a sample-barcoded 5' primer and a J-beta primer mix. TCRdb passed the 5' RACE reads through MiXCR, listing each CDR3 protein once. The repertoire has around 580,000 distinct CDR3 sequences, 40% to 50% of them found once; the top ten carry around 23%. The sample taken for sequencing was blood. The receptors stem from a man at least 80 years old in good health.

V is TRBV30 and J is TRBJ1-5; 8 bases map to TRBD1. The CDR3 is 14 amino acids. The V gene's germline CDR1 is GTSNPN and CDR2 SVGIG (reference sequence). Trimming cost V 3 bases and J 3 bases; bases outside gene matches: 4. The CDR3 loop is CAWRGQAANQPQHF. The CDR3 coding sequence is TGTGCCTGGAGGGGACAGGCGGCCAATCAGCCCCAGCATTTT.

This clonotype was found many times. This rearrangement joins TRBV29-1 to TRBJ2-7, with TRBD1 matching over 11 bases. Germline CDR1 and CDR2: SQVTM and ANQGSEA. J lost 7 bases, V lost 3 bases, and 5 bases had no gene match. CDR3 size: 13 residues. The CDR3 DNA follows: TGCAGCGTTGAGGGACAGGGGGTTGATGAGCAGTACTTC. Protein product: CSVEGQGVDEQYF.

This clonotype appeared a few times. This sequence joins TRBV29-1 and TRBJ2-1; 11 bases line up with TRBD2. Germline-derived CDR1 and CDR2 are SQVTM and ANQGSEA. V trimming: 3 bases; J trimming: 0 bases; junction bases outside the gene matches: 7. CDR3 length: 17 amino acids. CDR3 in amino acids: CSVETSGVPSSYNEQFF. CDR3 coding DNA: TGCAGCGTTGAGACTAGCGGGGTTCCGAGCTCCTACAATGAGCAGTTCTTC.

The genes are TRBV5-8 and TRBJ2-3, with D tentatively TRBD2 (6 bases). Germline loops: CDR1 SGHTS, CDR2 YDEGEE. Trimming took off 4 bases at V and 2 bases at J, with 17 bases between the two ends. The CDR3 consists of 16 residues. The CDR3 DNA reads TGTGCCAGCAGCCACGGGAGTGGAAAACTCACAGATACGCAGTATTTT. Protein: CASSHGSGKLTDTQYF.

At least ten counts were recorded for this clonotype. This chain uses TRBV6-6 with TRBJ2-5; perhaps TRBD2 as D (5 bases). Trimming took off 2 bases at V and 4 bases at J, with 17 bases between the two ends. The CDR3 runs to 16 residues. Germline CDR1 is MNHNY and CDR2 is SVGAGI (reference sequence). The CDR3 DNA is TGTGCCAGCAGTTACCCCCGAGGGTCGGGTCGAGAGACCCAGTACTTC. Translation gives CASSYPRGSGRETQYF.

This clonotype was seen a few times. The chain employs TRBV6-2 or TRBV6-3 and TRBJ2-7; TRBD1 matches 7 bases. Per germline, CDR1 MNHEY and CDR2 SVGEGT. This CDR3 comprises 14 residues. The V gene end was trimmed by 6 bases and the J gene end by 3 bases; junction bases not matched to a gene: 8. CDR3 DNA: TGTGCCAGCAGACAGGGGTCAGACCTCTACGAGCAGTACTTC. It codes for CASRQGSDLYEQYF.

Note on this clonotype: At one end the junction does not follow the germline gene, possibly because of a read error. This chain joins TRBV27 and TRBJ2-1; D may be TRBD2 (5 bases). CDR1 is MNHEY, CDR2 SMNVEV, per germline (reference sequence). This CDR3 spans 13 amino acids. The DNA for the CDR3 is TGTGCCAGCAGTCTATCCGGACTCGCTGAGCAGTTCTTC. Its translation: CASSLSGLAEQFF.

This chain connects TRBV7-2 to TRBJ1-6, with D perhaps TRBD1 (5 bases). Looked up from germline, CDR1 is SGHTA and CDR2 is FQGNSA. The CDR3 has 14 amino acids. V dropped 5 bases and J dropped 7 bases, with 12 bases sitting between them. CDR3 amino acids: CASSVREGNSPLHF. CDR3 nucleotide sequence: TGTGCCAGCAGCGTTAGGGAGGGGAATTCACCCCTCCACTTT.

The V and J genes are TRBV6-2 or TRBV6-3 and TRBJ2-7; tentative D call: TRBD1 (5 bases). Germline values: CDR1 MNHEY, CDR2 SVGEGT. With 6 bases removed from V and 4 bases from J, the gap between germline ends came to 10 bases. This CDR3 has 12 amino acids. The CDR3 DNA reads as TGTGCCAGCAGGCCGGACAATTACGAGCAGTACTTC. Residues: CASRPDNYEQYF.

This clonotype was picked up many times. The genes are TRBV6-5 and TRBJ2-7, with TRBD1 matching 7 bases. Germline assignment: CDR1 MNHEY and CDR2 SVGAGI. V shed 6 bases and J 5 bases; nucleotides not matched to a gene: 10. The CDR3 loop spans 14 amino acids. The CDR3 here is CASRTGRLSHEQYF. CDR3 sequence (DNA): TGTGCCAGCAGGACAGGGCGTCTGTCCCACGAGCAGTACTTC.

This clonotype occurred once. A much larger clone is a single base away; this may be a read error. The chain links TRBV7-9 to TRBJ2-6; 11 nucleotides line up with TRBD1. The CDR3 runs 18 residues. Per germline, CDR1 SEHNR and CDR2 FQNEAQ (reference sequence). CDR3 amino acids: CASGLSDRGRYGANVLTF. The CDR3 coding sequence is TGTGCCAGCGGCTTATCGGACAGGGGGCGTTACGGGGCCAACGTCCTGACTTTC.

The chain carries TRBV12-3 or TRBV12-4 and TRBJ1-2; no clear D gene. This CDR3 has 13 amino acids. The V gene lost 6 bases and the J gene lost 7 bases, with 15 bases spanning the gap. The CDR3 reads CASSPRGKGGYTF. DNA for the CDR3: TGTGCCAGCAGCCCGCGGGGAAAGGGTGGCTACACCTTC.

The chain couples TRBV6-1 to TRBJ2-3; 7 bases match TRBD1. Trimming took 5 bases from V and 0 from J; bases not matched to a gene: 14. The V gene's germline CDR1 is MNHNS and CDR2 SASEGT. This CDR3 region has 18 residues. The CDR3 region has the DNA TGTGCCAGCAGTCAACAACCCCCTGGGACAGAGAGCACAGATACGCAGTATTTT. Translated, it gives CASSQQPPGTESTDTQYF.

The chain carries TRBV7-9 and TRBJ2-7; the D gene is possibly TRBD1 (7 bases). Trimming left V 3 bases short and J 5 bases short, with 14 bases between. The CDR3 has 14 residues. The germline gives CDR1 SEHNR, CDR2 FQNEAQ (reference sequence). This chain's CDR3 is CASSLEGARNEQYF. As DNA, the CDR3 is TGTGCCAGCAGCTTGGAGGGGGCGAGGAACGAGCAGTACTTC.

This clonotype was recorded only once. One junction end does not reproduce the germline sequence, and a read error may be involved. The V and J genes are TRBV28 and TRBJ2-7; D may be TRBD1 (6 bases). CDR1 and CDR2 from the germline V gene are MDHEN and SYDVKM. The CDR3 spans 15 residues. CDR3 protein: CASSLWDRASYEQYF. The CDR3, as DNA: TGTGCCAGCAGTTTATGGGACAGAGCTTCCTACGAGCAGTATTTC.

The chain carries TRBV29-1 and TRBJ2-1, with D perhaps matching TRBD1 or TRBD2 (7 bases each). Germline CDR1 SQVTM, CDR2 ANQGSEA. CDR3 length equals 15 residues. Trimming took 6 bases from V and 2 from J, leaving 17 bases between them. The CDR3 protein is CSVRGGASPYNEQFF. CDR3 coding DNA: TGCAGCGTCAGGGGGGGAGCCTCGCCCTACAATGAGCAGTTCTTC.

The rearrangement links TRBV20-1 to TRBJ2-7; tentatively, D is TRBD1 or TRBD2 (5 bases each). This CDR3 contains 15 residues. V was cut by 0 bases and J by 8 bases, with 20 bases left in between. Germline CDR1 DFQATT, CDR2 SNEGSKA (reference sequence). CDR3: CSARDRGAFTSKQYF. CDR3 DNA: TGCAGTGCTAGAGATCGTGGGGCTTTTACTAGTAAGCAGTACTTC.

To note about this clonotype: One junction end does not reproduce the germline sequence, and a read error may be involved. The chain is built from TRBV7-8 and TRBJ1-6; possibly TRBD1 for D (6 bases). This CDR3 spans 15 amino acids. The germline gives CDR1 SGHVS, CDR2 FQNEAQ. CDR3 protein: CAGSLGGGKGSPLHF. Written as DNA, the CDR3 is TGTGCCGGCAGCTTAGGAGGGGGTAAAGGTTCACCCCTCCACTTT.

This clonotype was found many times. J is TRBJ1-1 and V is TRBV7-2; D gene unclear. Germline assignment: CDR1 SGHTA and CDR2 FQGNSA. V was clipped by 5 bases and J by 2 bases, with 9 bases between them. The CDR3 runs to 13 residues. CDR3 DNA: TGTGCCAGCAGCCCTAGGGTCAACACTGAAGCTTTCTTT. Encoded protein: CASSPRVNTEAFF.

The J gene is TRBJ2-3, the V gene TRBV15; D might be TRBD2 (5 bases). Trimming shortened V by 1 base and J by 4 bases, and 9 bases separated the two germline ends. In germline, CDR1 is LNHNV, CDR2 YYDKDF (reference sequence). The CDR3 totals 14 residues. The CDR3 region is CATSRGLAPDTQYF. In DNA, the CDR3 is TGTGCCACCAGCAGAGGCCTAGCCCCAGATACGCAGTATTTT.

V gene TRBV29-1 combines with J gene TRBJ2-3, with D possibly TRBD1 on 5 matching bases. The germline V gene encodes CDR1 SQVTM and CDR2 ANQGSEA. The CDR3 loop spans 14 amino acids. V shed 6 bases and J shed 0 bases, with 13 bases lying between them. The CDR3 spells CSVRQQSSTDTQYF. The CDR3, as DNA: TGCAGCGTAAGACAGCAATCTAGCACAGATACGCAGTATTTT.

This clonotype has more than one count but fewer than ten. The J gene is TRBJ1-2, the V gene TRBV12-3 or TRBV12-4, with unresolved D. Trimming left V 5 bases short and J 6 bases short, with 16 bases between. The CDR3 spans 14 residues. CDR3 bases: TGTGCCAGCAGTCCCTTGGGAGAGTGGGATGGCTACACCTTC. This codes for CASSPLGEWDGYTF.

The CDR3 here is CASSLDRGLTPLSYEQYF. The CDR3 DNA sequence: TGCGCCAGCAGCTTGGATCGGGGGCTAACCCCTCTCTCCTACGAGCAGTACTTC. The gene calls are TRBV5-1 and TRBJ2-7; D possibly uses TRBD1 or TRBD2 (6 bases each). The V and J ends lost 0 bases and 0 bases respectively, with 19 bases between them. CDR1 and CDR2 from the germline V gene are SGHRS and YFSETQ. The CDR3 loop spans 18 amino acids.